These 20 T cell receptor beta chains were sequenced from one sample in a study of cytomegalovirus exposure and HLA in healthy donors. The PCR ran on 60 Vbeta and 13 Jbeta primers. Only in-frame clones appear in the TCRdb table, and some are missing; sequencing was by immunoSEQ multiplex PCR. In the table there are 100,000 or so clones, around 82% of which are singletons. The sequencing sample was made of PBMCs. The receptors shown here come from a man younger than 35 in good health and CMV-seronegative.

The chain has TRBV6-5 and TRBJ2-1, with a weak D call TRBD1 (6 bases). Germline CDR1 MNHEY, CDR2 SVGAGI. Trimming left V 2 bases short and J 7 bases short, with 15 bases between. The CDR3 length is 15 residues. The CDR3 sequence is CASSYKGVVMNEQFF. The CDR3 DNA reads TGTGCCAGCAGTTACAAGGGGGTAGTTATGAATGAGCAGTTCTTC.

The V gene is TRBV19, the J gene TRBJ1-6, with D tentatively TRBD1 (5 bases). Germline V lookup: CDR1 LNHDA, CDR2 SQIVND (reference sequence). The V gene lost 4 bases and the J gene lost 9 bases, with 10 bases spanning the gap. This CDR3 is 13 amino acids long. This CDR3 is CASSRRQISPLHF. CDR3 in DNA: TGTGCCAGTAGTAGAAGACAGATTTCACCCCTCCACTTT.

Only a few counts were recorded for this clone. The chain recombines TRBV13 with TRBJ2-2; TRBD1 is a possible D gene (5 bases). The CDR3 length is 15 residues. Trimming removed 1 base from V and 4 bases from J, with 10 bases in between. The germline V gene has CDR1 PRHDT and CDR2 FYEKMQ (reference sequence). As DNA, the CDR3 is TGTGCCAGCAGCTTAGAAGGACAAAGCACCGGGGAGCTGTTTTTT. This gives the protein CASSLEGQSTGELFF.

The chain employs TRBV5-1 and TRBJ2-3, with 8 bases fitting TRBD2. Trimming removed 0 bases from V and 4 bases from J; junction bases left unmatched: 7. This CDR3 is built from 16 residues. The germline V gene encodes CDR1 SGHRS and CDR2 YFSETQ. CDR3 nucleotides: TGCGCCAGCAGCTTGGTTGGAGCGGGGGAAGCAGATACGCAGTATTTT. Its translation: CASSLVGAGEADTQYF.

This clone was seen a handful of times. The J gene is TRBJ1-2, the V gene TRBV6-6, with D perhaps matching TRBD1 (6 bases). The CDR3 covers 13 residues. Trimming took 6 bases from V and 4 from J, leaving 12 bases between them. Germline V gene data show CDR1 as MNHNY and CDR2 as SVGAGI (reference sequence). CDR3 coding DNA: TGTGCCAGCAGACCAGGGGAGACCTATGGCTACACCTTC. It codes for CASRPGETYGYTF.

The chain couples TRBV19 to TRBJ2-1; TRBD1 matches 7 bases. The CDR3 is 16 amino acids. Germline V CDR1 and CDR2: LNHDA, SQIVND (reference sequence). The V segment lost 6 bases and the J segment 6 bases; nucleotides outside the gene matches: 14. In DNA form, the CDR3 reads TGTGCCAGTAGGAATAGACAGGGAAGGACTCTCAATGAGCAGTTCTTC. This translates into CASRNRQGRTLNEQFF.

In its sample, this clone was seen a few times. J is TRBJ2-7 and V is TRBV10-2, with 8 bases aligning to TRBD2. CDR1 is WSHSY, CDR2 SAAADI, per germline. Trimming removed 4 bases from V and 2 bases from J; junction bases left unmatched: 4. The CDR3 covers 14 residues. CDR3 bases: TGCGCCAGCAGTGTGAGCGGGGGAGCCTACGAGCAGTACTTC. It specifies CASSVSGGAYEQYF.

This clone was seen only a few times. V usage is TRBV11-2 and J usage is TRBJ2-5; the D is unclear. The last part of the DNA fits TRBJ2-7 better; the J call may be wrong. The CDR3 loop spans 11 amino acids. Per the germline V gene, CDR1 is SGHAT and CDR2 is FQNNGV. CDR3 coding DNA: TGTGCCAGCAGCTCCACGTACGAGCAGTACTTC. Amino acid sequence: CASSSTYEQYF.

The chain is built from TRBV5-5 and TRBJ2-7; perhaps TRBD2 as D (5 bases). Between the trimmed V and J ends, which lost 4 bases and 0 bases, there was a span of 14 bases. There are 15 residues in the CDR3. Germline CDR1 is SGHKS and CDR2 is YYEKEE (reference sequence). CDR3 DNA sequence: TGTGCCAGCAGCGTCGCTGGGAGCAGCTCCTACGAGCAGTACTTC. Amino acids: CASSVAGSSSYEQYF.

The rearrangement uses TRBV2 and TRBJ2-7; 8 bases match TRBD2. Germline CDR1 reads SNHLY; CDR2 reads FYNNEI. The CDR3 extends over 16 amino acids. V trimming: 2 bases; J trimming: 0 bases; junction bases outside the gene matches: 6. CDR3 nucleotide sequence: TGTGCCAGCAGTGAATCGGGGGGACTAGTCTCCTACGAGCAGTACTTC. It specifies CASSESGGLVSYEQYF. Full variable domain (remainder filled in from reference TRBV2 and TRBJ2-7): EPEVTQTPSHQVTQMGQEVILRCVPISNHLYFYWYRQILGQKVEFLVSFYNNEISEKSEIFDDQFSVERPDGSNFTLKIRSTKLEDSAMYFCASSESGGLVSYEQYFGPGTRLTVT.

For this clone: Distinct nucleotide sequences in the sample also encode this CDR3. The chain carries TRBV6-1 and TRBJ1-1; TRBD1 agrees at 7 bases. Germline CDR1 is MNHNS and CDR2 is SASEGT. There are 14 residues in the CDR3. With 9 bases clipped from V and 0 bases from J, the junction kept 7 bases outside the gene matches. The chain's CDR3 is CASGQGVMNTEAFF. CDR3 sequence (DNA): TGTGCCAGTGGGCAGGGGGTAATGAACACTGAAGCTTTCTTT.

The chain joins TRBV7-8 to TRBJ2-1; tentative D call: TRBD2 (5 bases). CDR1 and CDR2 from the germline V gene are SGHVS and FQNEAQ. The CDR3 has 14 amino acids. V was clipped by 2 bases and J by 6 bases, with 11 bases between them. The CDR3 coding sequence is TGTGCCAGCAGCTTAAGGGAAGGGAGCAATGAGCAGTTCTTC. This translates into CASSLREGSNEQFF.

The rearrangement links TRBV7-2 to TRBJ2-3, with 9 bases aligning to TRBD2. The CDR3 is 15 residues long. Germline V gene lookup returns CDR1 SGHTA and CDR2 FQGNSA. The trim removed 2 bases at V and 6 bases at J, leaving 6 bases unmatched. For the CDR3, the DNA is TGTGCCAGCAGCTTAAGGCGGGGGGGCCGGGATACGCAGTATTTT. Its protein is CASSLRRGGRDTQYF.

The V gene is TRBV4-1, the J gene TRBJ1-2, with a tentative D call TRBD1 (6 bases). The CDR3 extends over 14 amino acids. Germline values: CDR1 MGHRA, CDR2 YSYEKL. The V gene lost 4 bases and the J gene lost 6 bases, with 15 bases spanning the gap. The CDR3 DNA is TGCGCCAGCAGCCGAGGCAACAGGGATGATGGCTACACCTTC. It encodes CASSRGNRDDGYTF.

J is TRBJ1-1 and V is TRBV7-9; D might be TRBD1 (5 bases). V was cut by 4 bases and J by 6 bases, with 15 bases left in between. CDR1 is SEHNR and CDR2 is FQNEAQ in the germline V gene (reference sequence). CDR3 length: 14 residues. In DNA, the CDR3 is TGTGCCAGCAGCTCCAGGCCGGGGGGGGCTGAAGCTTTCTTT. Amino acids: CASSSRPGGAEAFF.

The chain recombines TRBV7-9 with TRBJ1-4; tentative D call: TRBD1 (6 bases). The length of the CDR3 is 14 residues. Germline V gene data show CDR1 as SEHNR and CDR2 as FQNEAQ (reference sequence). Trimming stripped 3 bases from V and 5 bases from J, with 10 bases between. The DNA for the CDR3 is TGTGCCAGCAGCTTGGGGGACATAAATGAAAAACTGTTTTTT. Protein product: CASSLGDINEKLFF.

In DNA, the CDR3 is TGTGCCAGCAGCCCAGGGGGTTCAGTTACGCAGTATTTT. This encodes CASSPGGSVTQYF. This sequence joins TRBV6-5 and TRBJ2-3; 7 bases fit TRBD1. Germline lookup yields CDR1 MNHEY and CDR2 SVGAGI. The CDR3 spans 13 residues. With 6 bases clipped from V and 8 bases from J, the junction kept 8 bases outside the gene matches.

A single count supports this clone. This rearrangement joins TRBV5-1 to TRBJ2-5; tentative D call: TRBD1 (6 bases). The J call may be mistaken, given a closer DNA end match to TRBJ2-7. CDR1 SGHRS and CDR2 YFSETQ come from the germline V gene. The CDR3 runs 15 residues. The DNA of the CDR3 is TGCGCCAGCAGCTCCTCAGACAGGTCCCCCTACGAGCAGTACTTC. Its protein product is CASSSSDRSPYEQYF.

The chain has TRBV5-1 and TRBJ2-7, with a tentative D call TRBD2 (6 bases). Trimming stripped 5 bases from V and 0 bases from J, with 18 bases between. There are 16 residues in the CDR3. Germline loops: CDR1 SGHRS, CDR2 YFSETQ. The CDR3 DNA sequence: TGCGCCAGCAGTTTTTGGGGGGACCCTCACTCCTACGAGCAGTACTTC. It yields the protein CASSFWGDPHSYEQYF.

This clone was seen only a few times. V gene TRBV2 combines with J gene TRBJ2-1, with a weak D call TRBD2 (6 bases). Trimming removed 6 bases from V and 4 bases from J, with 7 bases in between. The CDR3 runs 12 residues. Germline V gene data show CDR1 as SNHLY and CDR2 as FYNNEI. The chain's CDR3 is CASSGGYNEQFF. The CDR3 nucleotides are TGTGCCAGCAGCGGGGGTTACAATGAGCAGTTCTTC.